Each of the 11 T cell receptor beta chains below was sequenced from the same sample in a study of shared clonotypes between healthy human individuals (dated by TCRdb to about 2020). Library construction relied on the immunoSEQ multiplex PCR assay. TCRdb took over this immuneACCESS table, retaining in-frame rearrangements with V and J assigned. Such tables are incomplete; in checked studies, under half of the missing clones stem from an unresolved V gene, and the remainder is unexplained. Counted in this sample were a few million clones; more than 85% of them appeared once. The ten largest clones add up to 0.39% of the sample. Sequencing was carried out using naive CD4+ T cells from PBMCs. The cell subset or site label corresponds to: CD45RA+ positively selected. These receptors were collected from a man between 18 and 35 years old in good health. Some clones in this sample may be carry-over from other donors' samples.

This clone has just one count. The CDR3 DNA reads as TGTGCCAGTAGTATGTCTTCACCGGGGGGCTATGGCTACACCTTC. Its translation is CASSMSSPGGYGYTF. The V gene is TRBV19, the J gene TRBJ1-2; TRBD1 is a possible D gene (5 bases). CDR1 is LNHDA and CDR2 is SQIVND in the germline V gene (reference sequence). Trimming cost V 3 bases and J 4 bases, with 15 bases left between them. The CDR3 consists of 15 residues.

Concerning this clone: Other DNA sequences in the same sample also yield this CDR3. This chain joins TRBV5-1 and TRBJ2-1, with a tentative D call TRBD2 (6 bases). Germline V CDR1 and CDR2: SGHRS, YFSETQ. Between the trimmed V and J ends, which lost 4 bases and 2 bases, there was a span of 13 bases. The CDR3 runs 15 residues. CDR3 bases: TGCGCCAGCAGCCTAACTAGCTTCCCCTACAATGAGCAGTTCTTC. It specifies CASSLTSFPYNEQFF.

This chain links TRBV12-1 with TRBJ2-4; the table's D call, TRBD1, was not checked against the DNA. TRBV12-1 is a known pseudogene. CDR3 length equals 17 residues. The CDR3 DNA reads TGTGCCAGTCTTAATCGACAGGGGTGTATGGCCAAAAACATTCAGTACTTC. Its translation is CASLNRQGCMAKNIQYF.

CDR3: CASSVVAGTAYEQYF. CDR3 in DNA: TGCGCCAGCAGCGTGGTAGCGGGCACAGCCTACGAGCAGTACTTC. The rearrangement links TRBV5-1 to TRBJ2-7; 7 bases line up with TRBD2. The V gene's germline CDR1 is SGHRS and CDR2 YFSETQ. With V trimmed by 4 bases and J by 2 bases, 9 bases remained unmatched. The CDR3 consists of 15 residues.

This clone was counted once. Because the CDR3 is missing its conserved closing phenylalanine or tryptophan, this is likely a read error. No DNA is shown, since the ends of the CDR3 on it are uncertain; the CDR3 is the one TCRdb lists. The chain joins TRBV4-1 to TRBJ1-1. Inclusive of both ends, the CDR3 amounts to 14 amino acids. Per the germline V gene, CDR1 is MGHRA and CDR2 is YSYEKL. CDR3 region: CASSQDPNLAQYLS.

This clone was observed a few times. The genes are TRBV30 and TRBJ1-2; TRBD1 is a possible D gene (5 bases). Germline values: CDR1 GTSNPN, CDR2 SVGIG (reference sequence). CDR3 size: 13 residues. Trimming pared 5 bases from V and 8 bases from J, leaving 18 bases between. CDR3: CAWSTVPNIGYTF. The DNA for the CDR3 is TGTGCCTGGTCGACAGTTCCTAATATCGGCTACACCTTC. Full variable domain (missing parts from reference TRBV30 and TRBJ1-2): SQTIHQWPATLVQPVGSPLSLECTVEGTSNPNLYWYRQAAGRGLQLLFYSVGIGQISSEVPQNLSASRPQDRQFILSSKKLLLSDSGFYLCAWSTVPNIGYTFGSGTRLTVV.

Only one count was recorded for this clone. The chain uses TRBV11-2 and TRBJ2-7, with 9 positions matching TRBD1. Unmatched junction bases numbered 6, after V lost 2 bases and J lost 4 bases. This CDR3 has 15 residues. Germline CDR1 SGHAT, CDR2 FQNNGV. CDR3 protein: CASSLPRDRAYEQYF. CDR3 coding DNA: TGTGCCAGCAGCTTACCCCGGGACAGGGCTTACGAGCAGTACTTC.

The chain has TRBV28 and TRBJ2-1, with D maybe TRBD2 (6 bases). The CDR3 length is 16 residues. Trimming cost V 2 bases and J 2 bases, with 13 bases left between them. The V gene's germline CDR1 is MDHEN and CDR2 SYDVKM. DNA of the CDR3: TGTGCCAGCAGTTTAGGGGGGATGAATACCTACAATGAGCAGTTCTTC. It is translated as CASSLGGMNTYNEQFF.

This clone turned up a few times. In DNA form, the CDR3 reads TGTGCCAGCAGCTCGTCCGGAACACGGGATACGCAGTATTTT. Translating it yields CASSSSGTRDTQYF. The chain has TRBV7-3 and TRBJ2-3; no reliable D call. CDR3 length: 14 residues. V was shortened by 4 bases and J by 6 bases, with 14 bases between the two germline ends. Germline-derived CDR1 and CDR2 are SGHTA and FQGTGA.

This clone is a singleton in its sample. V usage is TRBV11-2 and J usage is TRBJ2-7, with D possibly TRBD1 on 6 matching bases. This CDR3 region has 15 residues. The germline V and J ends were trimmed by 1 base and 4 bases, with 14 bases remaining between them. Germline values: CDR1 SGHAT, CDR2 FQNNGV. The chain's CDR3 is CASSLAGSRGYEQYF. DNA for the CDR3: TGTGCCAGCAGCTTAGCAGGGTCCAGGGGATACGAGCAGTACTTC.

This sequence joins TRBV19 and TRBJ2-7, with D unclear. The CDR3 loop spans 13 amino acids. V shed 7 bases and J shed 0 bases, with 10 bases lying between them. In germline, CDR1 is LNHDA, CDR2 SQIVND (reference sequence). This chain's CDR3 is CASKSSLSYEQYF. The CDR3 nucleotides read TGTGCCAGTAAGTCGAGCCTCTCCTACGAGCAGTACTTC. The full variable domain, with the rest looked up from reference TRBV19 and TRBJ2-7, is DGGITQSPKYLFRKEGQNVTLSCEQNLNHDAMYWYRQDPGQGLRLIYYSQIVNDFQKGDIAEGYSVSREKKESFPLTVTSAQKNPTAFYLCASKSSLSYEQYFGPGTRLTVT.